The clone carrying this TCR beta chain was seen a single time. Its antigen is undetermined. The entry originates in a study of T cell responses to AZD1222 COVID-19 vaccine. Samples with a second dose at about 4 or about 12 weeks were pooled together. Study findings and constraints: A mostly white British donor set with more females was recruited, and clonal diversity was possibly underestimated. Seropositive status at baseline applied to only a handful of AZD1222 recipients. At 160-218 and 743-854, vaccine-associated CD4 TCRs were dominant, and they spanned spike.

V gave up 3 bases and J gave up 0 bases, with 3 bases separating them. The CDR3 totals 13 residues. Libraries were prepared by immunoSEQ multiplex PCR; TCRdb keeps only in-frame clonotypes and omits some of them. There are approximately 89,000 clones in the sample; about 93% occur only once, and around a tenth lies in the top ten. Here the sequenced sample was peripheral blood, taken 28 days after the second AZD1222 dose. The chain couples TRBV12-3 or TRBV12-4 to TRBJ1-5; D gene ambiguous. This clonotype originated in an adult who received the AZD1222 COVID-19 vaccine. The DNA of the CDR3 is TGTGCCAGCAGTTTTTTTAGCAATCAGCCCCAGCATTTT. This translates into CASSFFSNQPQHF.